This T cell receptor (beta chain) derives from a study of shared clonotypes between healthy human individuals. Germline V gene sequence: CDR1 SNHLY, CDR2 FYNNEI. The length of the CDR3 is 16 residues. V lost 7 bases, J lost 9 bases, and 25 bases lay in between. Naive CD8 cells lacked CD45RO, underwent positive selection for CCR7 and left out terminally differentiated effector memory CD45RA+ cells. Every subset had its genomic DNA shared out evenly among several immunoSEQ plates. This table comes from immunoSEQ multiplex PCR, and its TCRdb copy is limited to in-frame clones, with some not included. This sample carries some 2,100,000 clones, around 93% of them seen once, and the ten largest clones take roughly 1.8%.

The sequence came from a man aged 18-30 years in good health. Some clones in this sample may be carry-over from other donors' samples. J is TRBJ2-4 and V is TRBV2; a possible D gene is TRBD2 (6 bases). Specimen: naive CD8+ T cells from PBMCs. The CDR3 loop reads CASKMREGRDSAIQYF. In DNA form, the CDR3 reads TGTGCCAGCAAAATGCGCGAGGGCAGGGACTCGGCCATTCAGTACTTC.